The 10 T cell receptor beta chains below come from one sample, sequenced in a study of T-cell reconstitution after alpha-beta-depleted transplantation in children. Unique molecular identifiers were incorporated during preparation of the TCRbeta library. TCRdb recomputed calls from the PCR reads with MiXCR, one row per CDR3 protein. Here the sample spans 70,000 or so distinct CDR3 sequences, approximately 11% being singletons. The material was PBMCs, obtained before TCRalphabeta/CD19-depleted stem cell transplant. All receptors derive from a boy aged 5 to 17 with acute myeloid leukemia, due to receive a stem cell transplant.

This clonotype occurred a few times. The chain carries TRBV29-1 and TRBJ1-1, with 9 bases identical to TRBD1. Trimming at V came to 6 bases and at J to 5 bases, leaving 10 bases not matched to a gene. In germline, CDR1 is SQVTM, CDR2 ANQGSEA. The CDR3 extends over 14 amino acids. DNA for the CDR3: TGCAGCGTCGTTACGATGACAGGGGGAACTGAAGCTTTCTTT. Amino acid sequence: CSVVTMTGGTEAFF. The full variable domain, in which reference TRBV29-1 and TRBJ1-1 provide the parts outside the CDR3, is SAVISQKPSRDICQRGTSLTIQCQVDSQVTMMFWYRQQPGQSLTLIATANQGSEATYESGFVIDKFPISRPNLTFSTLTVSNMSPEDSSIYLCSVVTMTGGTEAFFGQGTRLTVV.

This clonotype was observed many times. The chain is built from TRBV20-1 and TRBJ1-6; D is unclear. The CDR3 runs 14 residues. Trimming left V 6 bases short and J 5 bases short, with 14 bases between. Germline V gives CDR1 DFQATT, CDR2 SNEGSKA (reference sequence). The DNA for the CDR3 is TGCAGTGCCACCGCCGGGGAAGATAATTCACCCCTCCACTTT. It yields the protein CSATAGEDNSPLHF.

Ten or more counts support this clonotype. The chain uses TRBV7-6 and TRBJ2-3; TRBD1 aligns across 8 bases. CDR3 length equals 15 residues. CDR1 and CDR2 (germline): SGHVS, FNYEAQ. V trimming: 5 bases; J trimming: 3 bases; junction bases outside the gene matches: 7. CDR3 in amino acids: CASSPRTGLTDTQYF. Here the CDR3 DNA reads TGTGCCAGCAGCCCGCGGACAGGGTTAACAGATACGCAGTATTTT.

This sequence joins TRBV28 and TRBJ2-2, with 10 bases that match TRBD1. Germline loops: CDR1 MDHEN, CDR2 SYDVKM. The CDR3 contains 15 residues. J gave up 5 bases and V 6 bases, and 6 bases lay outside the gene matches. The CDR3 DNA reads as TGTGCCAGCAGAAAAGGGACAGGGGCGACCGGGGAGCTGTTTTTT. It encodes CASRKGTGATGELFF.

This clonotype was seen only a few times. Written as DNA, the CDR3 is TGTGCCAGCAGCTTGGGACAGGTGGACTACACCTTC. Translating gives CASSLGQVDYTF. The rearrangement uses TRBV5-4 and TRBJ1-2, with D possibly being TRBD1 (6 bases). The CDR3 runs to 12 residues. Germline V gene lookup returns CDR1 SGHNT and CDR2 YYREEE (reference sequence). Trimming stripped 0 bases from V and 10 bases from J, with 10 bases between.

This clonotype was detected ten times or more. The chain links TRBV12-3 or TRBV12-4 to TRBJ1-5; maybe TRBD1 (5 bases). There are 12 residues in the CDR3. The V and J ends lost 7 bases and 7 bases respectively, with 11 bases between them. The CDR3, as DNA: TGTGCCAGCACCGAGTGGGGCCAGCCCCAGCATTTT. Protein: CASTEWGQPQHF.

This clonotype has a handful of counts. V is TRBV3-1 and J is TRBJ2-7; maybe TRBD2 (5 bases). Trimming shortened V by 3 bases and J by 5 bases, and 5 bases separated the two germline ends. CDR3 length: 11 residues. In germline, CDR1 is LGHDT, CDR2 YNNKEL (reference sequence). CDR3: CASSQGDEQYV. The DNA for the CDR3 is TGTGCCAGCAGCCAGGGAGACGAGCAGTACGTC.

This clonotype appeared many times. The V call is TRBV5-1, the J call TRBJ1-5; perhaps TRBD1 as D (6 bases). V was shortened by 4 bases and J by 4 bases, with 9 bases between the two germline ends. This CDR3 contains 13 residues. Germline values: CDR1 SGHRS, CDR2 YFSETQ. CDR3 region: CASSTGQNQPQHF. The CDR3 bases are TGCGCCAGCAGCACCGGACAGAATCAGCCCCAGCATTTT.

This clonotype was seen many times. This sequence joins TRBV2 and TRBJ2-1; maybe TRBD2 (5 bases). The ends were cut back, 6 bases at V and 9 bases at J, with 18 bases in the middle. Germline V gene lookup returns CDR1 SNHLY and CDR2 FYNNEI. This CDR3 region has 14 residues. The CDR3, as DNA: TGTGCCAGCAGGGGGTCCACCGGGGTCGGTGAGCAGTTCTTC. Translating gives CASRGSTGVGEQFF.

This clonotype was seen ten or more times. This chain connects TRBV6-1 to TRBJ1-5; TRBD1 is a possible D gene (5 bases). The CDR3 is 14 residues long. V was clipped by 8 bases and J by 0 bases, with 11 bases between them. In germline, CDR1 is MNHNS, CDR2 SASEGT. The CDR3, as DNA: TGTGCCAGCTCGGGGGGATTTAGCAATCAGCCCCAGCATTTT. It yields the protein CASSGGFSNQPQHF.